The source of this T cell receptor beta chain is a study of monozygotic twins with inflammatory bowel disease. Findings and caveats of the study: Twins with IBD had fewer clonotypes in common with others than healthy twins, particularly during disease activity. It was observed that concordant and discordant twins did not differ in repertoire similarity, possibly given limited power.

Worth noting for this clonotype: Its antigen is as yet unknown.

Molecular identifiers with 6-nucleotide sample barcodes were added during cDNA synthesis via template switching. Following a re-call of the 5' RACE reads, TCRdb has one entry per CDR3 protein and lacks DNA. The sample has approximately 110,000 distinct CDR3 sequences. Per germline, CDR1 SQVTM and CDR2 ANQGSEA. The CDR3 has 12 residues. The specimen sequenced was blood. The clonotype comes from a human donor with ulcerative colitis or Crohn's disease, or a healthy co-twin of an affected twin (not recorded which). The chain couples TRBV29-1 to TRBJ2-1; as DNA is missing, the TRBD1 call by TCRdb cannot be tested. This CDR3 is CSVERPNNEQFF.